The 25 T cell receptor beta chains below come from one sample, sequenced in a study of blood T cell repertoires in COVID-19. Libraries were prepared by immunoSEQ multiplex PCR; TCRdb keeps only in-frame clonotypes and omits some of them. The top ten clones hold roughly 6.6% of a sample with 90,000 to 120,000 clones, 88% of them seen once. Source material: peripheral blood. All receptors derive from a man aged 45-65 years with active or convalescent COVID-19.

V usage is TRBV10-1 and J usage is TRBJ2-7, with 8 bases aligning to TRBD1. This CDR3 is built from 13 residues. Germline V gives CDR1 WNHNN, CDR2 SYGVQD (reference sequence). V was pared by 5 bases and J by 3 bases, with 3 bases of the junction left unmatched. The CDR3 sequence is CASSKDRGYEQYF. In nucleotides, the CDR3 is TGCGCCAGCAGTAAAGACAGGGGCTACGAGCAGTACTTC.

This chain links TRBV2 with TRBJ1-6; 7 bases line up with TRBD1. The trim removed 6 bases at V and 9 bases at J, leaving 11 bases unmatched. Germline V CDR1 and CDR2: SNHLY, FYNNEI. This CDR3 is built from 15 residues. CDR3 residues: CASSRTGVRGSPLHF. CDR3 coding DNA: TGTGCCAGCAGCCGAACAGGGGTTCGTGGTTCACCCCTCCACTTT.

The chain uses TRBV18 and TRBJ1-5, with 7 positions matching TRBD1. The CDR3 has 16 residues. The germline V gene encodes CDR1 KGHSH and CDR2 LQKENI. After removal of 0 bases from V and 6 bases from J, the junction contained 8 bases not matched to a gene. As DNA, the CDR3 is TGTGCCAGCTCACCACCGGGCCGGGACAGACCTCAGCCCCAGCATTTT. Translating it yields CASSPPGRDRPQPQHF.

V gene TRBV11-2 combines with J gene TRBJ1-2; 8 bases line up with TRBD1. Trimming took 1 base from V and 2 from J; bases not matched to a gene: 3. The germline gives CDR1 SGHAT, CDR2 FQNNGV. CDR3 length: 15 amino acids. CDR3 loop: CASSLGQGLNYGYTF. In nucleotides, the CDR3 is TGTGCCAGCAGCTTAGGACAGGGGTTGAACTATGGCTACACCTTC. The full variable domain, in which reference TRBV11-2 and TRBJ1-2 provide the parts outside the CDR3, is EAGVAQSPRYKIIEKRQSVAFWCNPISGHATLYWYQQILGQGPKLLIQFQNNGVVDDSQLPKDRFSAERLKGVDSTLKIQPAKLEDSAVYLCASSLGQGLNYGYTFGSGTRLTVV.

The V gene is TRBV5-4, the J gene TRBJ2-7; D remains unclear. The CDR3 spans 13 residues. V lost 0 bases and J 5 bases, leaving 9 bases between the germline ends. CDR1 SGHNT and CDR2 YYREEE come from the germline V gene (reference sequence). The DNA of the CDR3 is TGTGCCAGCAGCTTGGAGTCAGACAACGAGCAGTACTTC. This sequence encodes CASSLESDNEQYF.

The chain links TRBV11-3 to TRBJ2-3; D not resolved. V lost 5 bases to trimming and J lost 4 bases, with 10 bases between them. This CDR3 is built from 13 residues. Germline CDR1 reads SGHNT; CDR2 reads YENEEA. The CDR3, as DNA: TGTGCCAGCAGCCGGGTCCTGTCAGATACGCAGTATTTT. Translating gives CASSRVLSDTQYF.

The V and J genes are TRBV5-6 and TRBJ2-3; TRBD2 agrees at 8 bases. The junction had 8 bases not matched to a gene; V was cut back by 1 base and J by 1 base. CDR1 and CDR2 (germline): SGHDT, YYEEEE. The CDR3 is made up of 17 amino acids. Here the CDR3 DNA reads TGTGCCAGCAGCTTGACGACCACTAGCGGCGGCACAGATACGCAGTATTTT. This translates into CASSLTTTSGGTDTQYF.

CDR3 sequence (DNA): TGCGCCAGCAGCTTGATTGCGGGACAGCTTTTTCAAGGCTACACCTTC. Protein product: CASSLIAGQLFQGYTF. The J gene is TRBJ1-2, the V gene TRBV5-1; 7 bases agree with TRBD1. CDR3 length: 16 residues. Germline CDR1 is SGHRS and CDR2 is YFSETQ. Unmatched junction bases numbered 14, after V lost 1 base and J lost 8 bases.

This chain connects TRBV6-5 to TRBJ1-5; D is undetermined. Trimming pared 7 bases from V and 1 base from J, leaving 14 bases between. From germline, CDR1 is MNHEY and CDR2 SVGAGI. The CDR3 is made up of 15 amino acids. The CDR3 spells CASKPTRGSNQPQHF. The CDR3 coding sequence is TGTGCCAGCAAACCAACGCGGGGAAGCAATCAGCCCCAGCATTTT.

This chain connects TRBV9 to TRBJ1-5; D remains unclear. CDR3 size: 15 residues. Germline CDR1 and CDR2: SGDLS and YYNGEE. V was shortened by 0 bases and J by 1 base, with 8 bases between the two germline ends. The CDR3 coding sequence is TGTGCCAGCAGCGTAGGAGGGAACAGCAATCAGCCCCAGCATTTT. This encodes CASSVGGNSNQPQHF.

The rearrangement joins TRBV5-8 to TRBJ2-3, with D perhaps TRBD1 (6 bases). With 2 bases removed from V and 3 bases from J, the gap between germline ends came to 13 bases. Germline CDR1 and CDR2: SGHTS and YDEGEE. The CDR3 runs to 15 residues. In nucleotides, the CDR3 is TGTGCCAGCAGCTTCAGGGGTCTCCCGACAGATACGCAGTATTTT. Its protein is CASSFRGLPTDTQYF.

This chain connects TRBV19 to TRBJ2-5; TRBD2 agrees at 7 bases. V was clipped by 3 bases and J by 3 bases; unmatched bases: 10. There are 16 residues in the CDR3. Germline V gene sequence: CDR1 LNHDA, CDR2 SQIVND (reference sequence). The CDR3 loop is CASSIIRTSAKETQYF. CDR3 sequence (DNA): TGTGCCAGTAGTATCATTAGGACTAGTGCTAAAGAGACCCAGTACTTC.

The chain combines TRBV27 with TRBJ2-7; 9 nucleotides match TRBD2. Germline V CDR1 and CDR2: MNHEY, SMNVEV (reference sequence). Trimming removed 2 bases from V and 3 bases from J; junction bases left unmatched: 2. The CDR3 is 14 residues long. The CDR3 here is CASSLAGGFYEQYF. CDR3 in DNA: TGTGCCAGCAGTTTAGCGGGAGGGTTCTACGAGCAGTACTTC.

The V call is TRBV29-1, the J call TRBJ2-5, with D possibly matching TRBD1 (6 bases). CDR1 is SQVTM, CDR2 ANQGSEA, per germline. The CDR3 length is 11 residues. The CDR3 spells CRAVQGETQYF. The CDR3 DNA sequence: TGCAGGGCCGTCCAGGGGGAGACCCAGTACTTC.

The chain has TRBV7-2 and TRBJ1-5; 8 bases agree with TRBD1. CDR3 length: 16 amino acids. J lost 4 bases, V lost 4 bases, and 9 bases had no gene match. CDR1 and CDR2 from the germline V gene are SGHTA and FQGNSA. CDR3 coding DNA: TGTGCCAGCAGCTATATTGGACAGGGTCCGAATCAGCCCCAGCATTTT. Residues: CASSYIGQGPNQPQHF.

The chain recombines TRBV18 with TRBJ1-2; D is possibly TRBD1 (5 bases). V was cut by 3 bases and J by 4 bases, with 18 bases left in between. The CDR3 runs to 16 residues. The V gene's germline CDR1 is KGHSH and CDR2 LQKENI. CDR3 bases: TGTGCCAGCTCACCCGATAGGCGACAGTACGTCTATGGCTACACCTTC. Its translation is CASSPDRRQYVYGYTF.

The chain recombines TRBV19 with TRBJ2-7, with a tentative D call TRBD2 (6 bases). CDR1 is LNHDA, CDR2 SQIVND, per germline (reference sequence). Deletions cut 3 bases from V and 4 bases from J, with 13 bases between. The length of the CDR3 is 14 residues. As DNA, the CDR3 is TGTGCCAGTAGTATTCTCCGGGAGTCTTACGAGCAGTACTTC. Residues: CASSILRESYEQYF.

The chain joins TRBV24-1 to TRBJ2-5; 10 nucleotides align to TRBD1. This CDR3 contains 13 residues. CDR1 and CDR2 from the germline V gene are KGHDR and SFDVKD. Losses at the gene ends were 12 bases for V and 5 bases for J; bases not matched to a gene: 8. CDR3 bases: TGTGCCGAAAGACAGGGGGCTTTCGAGACCCAGTACTTC. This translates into CAERQGAFETQYF.

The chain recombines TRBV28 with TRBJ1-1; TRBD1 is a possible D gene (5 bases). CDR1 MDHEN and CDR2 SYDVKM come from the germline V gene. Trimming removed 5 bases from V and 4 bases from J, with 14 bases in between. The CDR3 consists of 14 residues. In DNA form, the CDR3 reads TGTGCCAGCAGTCCCCCTCGGGGGGGCACTGAAGCTTTCTTT. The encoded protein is CASSPPRGGTEAFF.

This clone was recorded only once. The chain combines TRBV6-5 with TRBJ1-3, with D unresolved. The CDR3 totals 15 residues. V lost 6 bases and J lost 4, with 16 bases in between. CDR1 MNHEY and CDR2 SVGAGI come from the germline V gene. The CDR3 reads CASRSRPPGGNTIYF. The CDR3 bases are TGTGCCAGCAGGTCTAGACCTCCGGGGGGAAACACCATATATTTT.

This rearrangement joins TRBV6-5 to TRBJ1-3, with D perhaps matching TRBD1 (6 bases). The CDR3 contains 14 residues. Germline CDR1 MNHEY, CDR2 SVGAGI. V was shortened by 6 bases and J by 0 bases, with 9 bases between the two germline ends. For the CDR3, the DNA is TGTGCCAGCAGGGACAGCAGCTCTGGAAACACCATATATTTT. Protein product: CASRDSSSGNTIYF.

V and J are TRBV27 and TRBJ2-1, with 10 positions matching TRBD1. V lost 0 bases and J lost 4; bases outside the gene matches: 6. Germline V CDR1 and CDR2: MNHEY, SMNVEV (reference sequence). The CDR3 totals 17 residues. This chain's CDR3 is CASSLSPGQGGYNEQFF. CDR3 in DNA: TGTGCCAGCAGTTTATCCCCCGGACAGGGGGGATACAATGAGCAGTTCTTC.

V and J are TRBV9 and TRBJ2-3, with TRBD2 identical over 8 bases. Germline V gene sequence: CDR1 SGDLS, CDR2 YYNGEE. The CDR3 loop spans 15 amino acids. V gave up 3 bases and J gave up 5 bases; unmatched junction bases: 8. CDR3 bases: TGTGCCAGCAGCGGCCCCAGCGGGAGTATAGATACGCAGTATTTT. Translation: CASSGPSGSIDTQYF.

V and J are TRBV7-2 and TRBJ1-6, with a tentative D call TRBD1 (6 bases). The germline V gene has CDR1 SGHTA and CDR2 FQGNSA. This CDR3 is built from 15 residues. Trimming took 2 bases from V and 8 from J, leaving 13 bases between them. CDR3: CASSLSRAGDSPLHF. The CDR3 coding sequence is TGTGCCAGCAGCTTATCTAGGGCAGGGGATTCACCCCTCCACTTT.

CDR3 in amino acids: CASSPGQGGETQYF. CDR3 in DNA: TGCGCCAGCAGCCCGGGACAGGGTGGAGAGACCCAGTACTTC. This rearrangement joins TRBV5-1 to TRBJ2-5, with TRBD1 identical over 9 bases. The CDR3 sequence is 14 residues long. Germline V CDR1 and CDR2: SGHRS, YFSETQ. V lost 4 bases, J lost 4 bases, and 5 bases stayed unmatched.